This entry is about one T cell receptor beta chain. This entry comes from a study of blood T cell repertoires in COVID-19. Authors' methods: Using reference gene primer amplification, nucleated cell counts were estimated. TCRdb's table, derived via immunoSEQ multiplex PCR, lists solely in-frame clones and lacks some. The D gene and trimming were derived from the DNA, and the V and J assignments and clone size from that table. The sample holds some 81,000 clones, less than 95% seen once. The sample was peripheral blood. This TCR was sampled from a woman in her forties or fifties in a cohort sampled during active COVID-19.

The chain's CDR3 is CAISDPDSRNQPQHF. DNA for the CDR3: TGTGCCATCAGTGATCCGGACAGTAGAAATCAGCCCCAGCATTTT. The chain joins TRBV10-3 to TRBJ1-5, with D possibly TRBD1 on 6 matching bases. In germline, CDR1 is ENHRY, CDR2 SYGVKD. Trimming cost V 3 bases and J 4 bases, with 13 bases left between them. This CDR3 is 15 amino acids long.